Listed below are T cell receptor beta chains from one sample, sequenced in a study of CD8+CD57+ T cells in acquired aplastic anemia. TCRdb recomputed calls from the reads with MiXCR, one row per CDR3 protein. The sample includes more than 250,000 distinct CDR3 sequences, around 60% seen only once; the top ten take under 8.5%. The specimen was sorted CD4+, CD8+, or CD8+CD57+ T cells (not recorded which) from PBMCs. The receptors were sampled from a human donor with severe aplastic anemia or a healthy control (not recorded which). The CDR3 runs from the conserved cysteine through the conserved F or W. D genes are given only for firm matches. A row's size may be missing; if present it is once, few, many or a size class.

J gene: TRBJ1-6; D gene: TRBD1; V gene: TRBV27; CDR3 length: 13; clone size: many; CDR3 protein: CASSLDRVRPLHF; CDR3 DNA: TGTGCCAGCAGCTTGGACAGGGTGAGGCCCCTCCACTTT
J gene: TRBJ2-4; D gene: TRBD2; V gene: TRBV7-3; CDR3 length: 16; clone size: once; CDR3 protein: CASSLAGGRSKNIQYF; CDR3 DNA: TGTGCCAGCAGCTTAGCGGGGGGCAGATCCAAAAACATTCAGTACTTC
J gene: TRBJ1-5; D gene: -; V gene: TRBV18; CDR3 length: 15; clone size: -; CDR3 protein: CASSPGSGGAQPQHF; CDR3 DNA: TGTGCCAGCTCACCAGGGTCCGGCGGTGCTCAGCCCCAGCATTTT
J gene: TRBJ1-2; D gene: TRBD1; V gene: TRBV24-1; CDR3 length: 14; clone size: -; CDR3 protein: CATSDWGQDYGYTF; CDR3 DNA: TGTGCCACCAGTGATTGGGGACAGGACTATGGCTACACCTTC
J gene: TRBJ2-7; D gene: -; V gene: TRBV7-9; CDR3 length: 11; clone size: -; CDR3 protein: CASASTGGQYF; CDR3 DNA: TGTGCCAGCGCTTCGACCGGCGGGCAGTACTTC
J gene: TRBJ2-7; D gene: -; V gene: TRBV24-1; CDR3 length: 14; clone size: many; CDR3 protein: CATSEADRDYEQYF; CDR3 DNA: TGTGCCACCAGTGAAGCGGACCGAGACTACGAGCAGTACTTC
J gene: TRBJ1-5; D gene: -; V gene: TRBV15; CDR3 length: 18; clone size: few; CDR3 protein: CATSREGPGVLGKQPQHF; CDR3 DNA: TGTGCCACCAGCAGAGAAGGGCCAGGGGTTCTTGGTAAACAGCCCCAGCATTTT
J gene: TRBJ2-7; D gene: TRBD2; V gene: TRBV10-2; CDR3 length: 15; clone size: few; CDR3 protein: CASSESILAAYEQYF; CDR3 DNA: TGCGCCAGCAGTGAGTCCATACTAGCGGCCTACGAGCAGTACTTC
J gene: TRBJ2-3; D gene: -; V gene: TRBV10-1; CDR3 length: 14; clone size: -; CDR3 protein: CASSEKTGTDTQYF; CDR3 DNA: TGCGCCAGCAGTGAGAAGACAGGCACAGATACGCAGTATTTT
J gene: TRBJ2-5; D gene: -; V gene: TRBV7-9; CDR3 length: 13; clone size: -; CDR3 protein: CASSSTYGETQYF; CDR3 DNA: TGTGCCAGCAGCTCTACCTATGGAGAGACCCAGTACTTC
J gene: TRBJ1-1; D gene: -; V gene: TRBV15; CDR3 length: 13; clone size: once; CDR3 protein: CATSRESNTEAFF; CDR3 DNA: TGTGCCACCAGCAGAGAGTCGAACACTGAAGCTTTCTTT
J gene: TRBJ2-5; D gene: -; V gene: TRBV24-1; CDR3 length: 13; clone size: -; CDR3 protein: CATSDGAQETQYF; CDR3 DNA: TGTGCCACCAGTGATGGGGCGCAGGAGACCCAGTACTTC
J gene: TRBJ2-2; D gene: TRBD1; V gene: TRBV27; CDR3 length: 14; clone size: -; CDR3 protein: CASSHQGAHGELFF; CDR3 DNA: TGTGCCAGCAGTCACCAGGGGGCCCACGGGGAGCTGTTTTTT
J gene: TRBJ2-2; D gene: -; V gene: TRBV24-1; CDR3 length: 14; clone size: few; CDR3 protein: CATSLLDYTGELFF; CDR3 DNA: TGTGCCACCAGTTTATTAGATTACACCGGGGAGCTGTTTTTT
J gene: TRBJ2-6; D gene: -; V gene: TRBV24-1; CDR3 length: 17; clone size: -; CDR3 protein: CATSGDTTGGGANVLTF; CDR3 DNA: TGTGCCACCAGTGGAGACACTACAGGAGGAGGGGCCAACGTCCTGACTTTC